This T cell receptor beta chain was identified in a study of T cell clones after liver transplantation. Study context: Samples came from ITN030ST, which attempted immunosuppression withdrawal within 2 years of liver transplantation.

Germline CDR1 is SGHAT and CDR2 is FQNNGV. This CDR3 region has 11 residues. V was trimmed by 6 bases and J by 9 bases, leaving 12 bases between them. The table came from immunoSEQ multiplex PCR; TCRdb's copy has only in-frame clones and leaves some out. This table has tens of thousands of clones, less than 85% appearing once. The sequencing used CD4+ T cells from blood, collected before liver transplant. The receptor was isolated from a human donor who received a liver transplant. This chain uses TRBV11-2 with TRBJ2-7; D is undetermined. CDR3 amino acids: CASRGFDGQYF. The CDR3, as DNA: TGTGCCAGCAGGGGTTTCGACGGGCAGTACTTC.